This TCR beta chain came from a study of vaccination effects on CD4 cells after COVID-19. Study at large: The post-vaccine samples were taken, at the median, 72 days after the second dose.

Method: immunoSEQ multiplex PCR; TCRdb's copy keeps in-frame clones and lacks some. In the table there are over 30,000 clones, around 82% of which are singletons. V trimming: 7 bases; J trimming: 5 bases; junction bases outside the gene matches: 13. Germline V CDR1 and CDR2: SNHLY, FYNNEI. This CDR3 contains 15 residues. As regards this clone: Its antigen remains unknown.

With the ViraFEST assay, the study expanded antigen-specific CD4+ T cells using viral peptide pools, then sequenced them. CD4+ T cells were isolated after 10 days of culture. Two doses of BNT162b2 or mRNA-1273 vaccine were administered to participants. Neither prior SARS-CoV-2 infection nor positive nucleocapsid antibodies were present in the vaccine recipients. Researchers reported culturing 1.5 million to 2 million PBMC in each well, adding 8 to 10 IU/ml IL-2 and about 9.6 ug/ml peptides. A half-medium replacement with IL-2 medium was carried out on days 3 and 7. The clonotype was recovered from a human donor who received a COVID-19 vaccine. Some clones in this sample may be carry-over from other donors' samples. V gene TRBV2 combines with J gene TRBJ1-1, with 7 bases matching TRBD1. This specimen consisted of CD4+ T cells from PBMCs cultured with HCoV-NL63 spike peptides, obtained after COVID-19 vaccination. The CDR3 loop reads CASTTIRQGGTEAFF. The CDR3 DNA follows: TGTGCCAGCACTACGATCCGACAGGGTGGGACTGAAGCTTTCTTT.